The 32 T cell receptor beta chains below were found in one sample sequenced in a study of TIL therapy for anti-PD-1-resistant metastatic lung cancer. The libraries were made with immunoSEQ v3. Here immunoSEQ multiplex PCR was the method, and the copy in TCRdb shows in-frame clones only, minus some. The sample contains about 60,000 clones, about nine tenths of which appear only once. The sample's time point: pre-treatment sample, taken before nivolumab and TIL therapy. This sample comprised blood, obtained at baseline. The receptors were sampled from a person aged 25 to 80 with non-small cell lung cancer.

The chain recombines TRBV28 with TRBJ1-2; 10 positions agree with TRBD1. CDR1 and CDR2 (germline): MDHEN, SYDVKM. The CDR3 totals 16 residues. V gave up 4 bases and J gave up 6 bases; unmatched junction bases: 11. DNA of the CDR3: TGTGCCAGCAGTTCCCCTCTACCAGACAGGGGGCATGGCTACACCTTC. Amino acids: CASSSPLPDRGHGYTF.

V is TRBV5-5 and J is TRBJ2-2; D gene unclear. The V end lost 4 bases, the J end lost 4 bases, and 14 bases lay between the germline ends. There are 15 residues in the CDR3. CDR1 and CDR2 (germline): SGHKS, YYEKEE (reference sequence). CDR3 DNA: TGTGCCAGCAGCCTCGCTACTGATATCACCGGGGAGCTGTTTTTT. Translated, it gives CASSLATDITGELFF.

The V and J genes are TRBV13 and TRBJ2-7; no definite D call. The V gene lost 2 bases and the J gene lost 3 bases, with 8 bases spanning the gap. Germline CDR1 and CDR2: PRHDT and FYEKMQ (reference sequence). The CDR3 loop spans 13 amino acids. The CDR3 DNA follows: TGTGCCAGCAGCTTAACGGCTAGCTACGAGCAGTACTTC. This encodes CASSLTASYEQYF.

CDR3 loop: CASSLGQDRYTGELFF. CDR3 coding DNA: TGCGCCAGCAGCTTGGGCCAGGACAGGTACACCGGGGAGCTGTTTTTT. The gene calls are TRBV5-1 and TRBJ2-2; 7 bases line up with TRBD1. The CDR3 contains 16 residues. From germline, CDR1 is SGHRS and CDR2 YFSETQ. After removal of 0 bases from V and 3 bases from J, the junction contained 5 bases not matched to a gene. The complete variable domain, with remaining parts taken from reference TRBV5-1 and TRBJ2-2, reads KAGVTQTPRYLIKTRGQQVTLSCSPISGHRSVSWYQQTPGQGLQFLFEYFSETQRNKGNFPGRFSGRQFSNSRSEMNVSTLELGDSALYLCASSLGQDRYTGELFFGEGSRLTVL.

The rearrangement joins TRBV28 to TRBJ2-5; 10 nucleotides line up with TRBD2. V shed 9 bases, J shed 7 bases, and the junction held 14 bases outside the gene matches. CDR1 is MDHEN and CDR2 is SYDVKM in the germline V gene. The CDR3 totals 15 residues. The CDR3 DNA sequence: TGTGCCAGTGAGCCTCCGGGACTAGCGAGGGGGACCCAGTACTTC. Residues: CASEPPGLARGTQYF.

The chain employs TRBV27 and TRBJ1-1; a weak D match, TRBD1 (6 bases). The germline V gene encodes CDR1 MNHEY and CDR2 SMNVEV (reference sequence). The ends were cut back, 10 bases at V and 5 bases at J, with 14 bases in the middle. CDR3 length equals 12 residues. CDR3 nucleotides: TGTGCCACCGGAGGGGGGGGAACTGAAGCTTTCTTT. This gives the protein CATGGGGTEAFF.

This clone was observed a single time. Here the CDR3 DNA reads TGTGCCAGCAGCCAAGAGGGTAAGGGGGGGCCCACTGAAGCTTTCTTT. It encodes CASSQEGKGGPTEAFF. The rearrangement joins TRBV3-1 (or the pseudogene TRBV3-2) to TRBJ1-1; D perhaps matches TRBD1 (6 bases). V lost 0 bases to trimming and J lost 4 bases, with 15 bases between them. Germline V gives CDR1 LGHDT, CDR2 YNNKEL (reference sequence). CDR3 length equals 16 residues.

The genes are TRBV7-2 and TRBJ2-7; D is undetermined. This CDR3 spans 15 amino acids. Trimming cost V 2 bases and J 2 bases, with 13 bases left between them. Germline loops: CDR1 SGHTA, CDR2 FQGNSA. The CDR3 protein is CASSLMGTPTYEQYF. The CDR3 nucleotides read TGTGCCAGCAGCTTAATGGGTACCCCCACCTACGAGCAGTACTTC. The variable domain in full, completed from reference TRBV7-2 and TRBJ2-7, reads GAGVSQSPSNKVTEKGKDVELRCDPISGHTALYWYRQSLGQGLEFLIYFQGNSAPDKSGLPSDRFSAERTGGSVSTLTIQRTQQEDSAVYLCASSLMGTPTYEQYFGPGTRLTVT.

The chain has TRBV19 and TRBJ1-2, with 7 nucleotides matching TRBD1. There are 14 residues in the CDR3. In germline, CDR1 is LNHDA, CDR2 SQIVND (reference sequence). V was clipped by 3 bases and J by 7 bases; unmatched bases: 8. The CDR3 sequence is CASSIGGGAGGYTF. DNA of the CDR3: TGTGCCAGTAGTATTGGAGGGGGCGCGGGTGGCTACACCTTC.

The CDR3: CASSLARGGYTEAFF. As DNA, the CDR3 is TGCGCCAGCAGCTTGGCGCGGGGAGGGTACACTGAAGCTTTCTTT. V is TRBV5-1 and J is TRBJ1-1, with D hard to call. Looked up from germline, CDR1 is SGHRS and CDR2 is YFSETQ. The CDR3 is 15 amino acids. The V end was cut by 0 bases, the J end by 3 bases, with 12 bases between.

The chain employs TRBV6-5 and TRBJ1-4; no clear D. The length of the CDR3 is 16 residues. V lost 0 bases, J lost 5 bases, and 13 bases lay in between. The germline V gene encodes CDR1 MNHEY and CDR2 SVGAGI. The CDR3 DNA reads as TGTGCCAGCAGTTACTCCCCCCCAGGACTAAATGAAAAACTGTTTTTT. Its translation is CASSYSPPGLNEKLFF.

V usage is TRBV21-1 and J usage is TRBJ2-5; TRBD2, the table's D call, was not compared with the DNA. TRBV21-1 is described as a pseudogene. The CDR3 extends over 15 amino acids. The CDR3 sequence is CASSTQWGGQETQYF. The CDR3 DNA reads as TGTGCCAGCAGCACCCAATGGGGGGGGCAAGAGACCCAGTACTTC.

V usage is TRBV6-5 and J usage is TRBJ1-5; 7 bases are shared with TRBD1. Unmatched junction bases numbered 6, after V lost 6 bases and J lost 7 bases. Germline-derived CDR1 and CDR2 are MNHEY and SVGAGI. The CDR3 covers 13 residues. For the CDR3, the DNA is TGTGCCAGCAGACCTGGACAGGCACAGCCCCAGCATTTT. Encoded protein: CASRPGQAQPQHF.

V is TRBV2 and J is TRBJ1-6; TRBD1 matches at 7 bases. Trimming removed 5 bases from V and 0 bases from J; junction bases left unmatched: 1. Germline CDR1 reads SNHLY; CDR2 reads FYNNEI. CDR3 length: 15 residues. DNA for the CDR3: TGTGCCAGCAGTAGGGACAGCTCCTATAATTCACCCCTCCACTTT. Translated, it gives CASSRDSSYNSPLHF.

V and J are TRBV10-3 and TRBJ1-5; 8 bases agree with TRBD1. The J segment lost 5 bases and the V segment lost 2 bases, leaving 8 bases of the junction unmatched. The germline CDR1 and CDR2 sequences are ENHRY and SYGVKD. The length of the CDR3 is 16 residues. The CDR3 DNA is TGTGCCATCAGTGAGGGCCGGACAGGGAATGATCAGCCCCAGCATTTT. Encoded protein: CAISEGRTGNDQPQHF.

This clone was detected only once. The chain couples TRBV6-5 to TRBJ2-7, with a tentative D call TRBD2 (5 bases). The germline V gene has CDR1 MNHEY and CDR2 SVGAGI. V shed 7 bases and J shed 5 bases, with 12 bases lying between them. This CDR3 region has 12 residues. The CDR3 nucleotides read TGTGCCAGCACGGGGATAGGCAACGAGCAGTACTTC. It translates to CASTGIGNEQYF.

The chain links TRBV19 to TRBJ2-7, with TRBD2 identical over 9 bases. Unmatched junction bases numbered 11, after V lost 3 bases and J lost 5 bases. The CDR3 sequence is 16 residues long. Looked up from germline, CDR1 is LNHDA and CDR2 is SQIVND (reference sequence). The CDR3, as DNA: TGTGCCAGTAGTATTGGGGAGGGACTAGCAACCCACGAGCAGTACTTC. Translating gives CASSIGEGLATHEQYF.

This rearrangement joins TRBV10-3 to TRBJ2-2; D unclear. V dropped 6 bases and J dropped 0 bases, with 8 bases sitting between them. In germline, CDR1 is ENHRY, CDR2 SYGVKD. This CDR3 contains 14 residues. The CDR3 here is CAIRKDSNTGELFF. CDR3 DNA sequence: TGTGCCATCAGGAAGGATTCGAACACCGGGGAGCTGTTTTTT.

The chain links TRBV21-1 to TRBJ1-6; TRBD1 is taken as the D call from the table, unchecked against the DNA. TRBV21-1 is a pseudogene segment. CDR3 length equals 14 residues. CDR3 amino acids: CASSTSLLGSPLHF. The CDR3 DNA reads as TGTGCCAGCAGCACTTCCCTATTGGGCTCACCCCTCCACTTT.

The genes are TRBV7-3 and TRBJ2-7; the D gene could be TRBD1 or TRBD2 (5 bases each). This CDR3 contains 15 residues. The V end was cut by 5 bases, the J end by 0 bases, with 14 bases between. Looked up from germline, CDR1 is SGHTA and CDR2 is FQGTGA. This CDR3 reads CASSLARGPSYEQYF. CDR3 DNA: TGTGCCAGCAGCCTCGCCCGGGGCCCCTCCTACGAGCAGTACTTC.

V usage is TRBV20-1 and J usage is TRBJ2-4; D is unresolved. This CDR3 is built from 11 residues. CDR1 DFQATT and CDR2 SNEGSKA come from the germline V gene (reference sequence). Trimming removed 5 bases at V and 8 bases at J, with 10 bases between. The CDR3 spells CSAQWPDIQYF. The CDR3 DNA sequence: TGCAGTGCTCAGTGGCCGGACATTCAGTACTTC.

The genes are TRBV24-1 and TRBJ2-5, with TRBD1 matching over 9 bases. This CDR3 region has 15 residues. V shed 5 bases, J shed 1 base, and the junction held 4 bases outside the gene matches. Germline-derived CDR1 and CDR2 are KGHDR and SFDVKD. The CDR3 is CATSGGQGGQETQYF. CDR3 bases: TGTGCCACCAGTGGGGGACAGGGTGGCCAAGAGACCCAGTACTTC.

The V and J genes are TRBV6-6 and TRBJ1-6; tentatively, D is TRBD1 (5 bases). Trimming took 7 bases from V and 5 from J, leaving 9 bases between them. This CDR3 has 13 residues. CDR1 MNHNY and CDR2 SVGAGI come from the germline V gene (reference sequence). CDR3 in DNA: TGTGCCAGCAACGGGGACCATAATTCACCCCTCCACTTT. The encoded protein is CASNGDHNSPLHF.

The chain combines TRBV5-6 with TRBJ1-1; D may be TRBD1 (5 bases). The V end was cut by 2 bases, the J end by 5 bases, with 16 bases between. The CDR3 runs to 15 residues. Germline-derived CDR1 and CDR2 are SGHDT and YYEEEE. CDR3 loop: CASSFRKGLRTEAFF. DNA for the CDR3: TGTGCCAGCAGCTTTCGTAAGGGGTTAAGGACTGAAGCTTTCTTT.

This clone came up a few times. The chain couples TRBV6-2 or TRBV6-3 to TRBJ1-5; no firm D call. Germline CDR1 MNHEY, CDR2 SVGEGT. This CDR3 comprises 14 residues. Between the trimmed V and J ends, which lost 2 bases and 2 bases, there was a span of 7 bases. CDR3 coding DNA: TGTGCCAGCAGTTACCCTGGGGGCAATCAGCCCCAGCATTTT. Translated, it gives CASSYPGGNQPQHF.

The chain is built from TRBV25-1 and TRBJ2-1; TRBD1 matches 7 bases. The V segment lost 6 bases and the J segment 6 bases; nucleotides outside the gene matches: 14. Per the germline V gene, CDR1 is MGHDK and CDR2 is SYGVNS. This CDR3 has 16 amino acids. As DNA, the CDR3 is TGTGCCAGCAGAGACGACAGGGAAGGATCTAGCAATGAGCAGTTCTTC. Translated, it gives CASRDDREGSSNEQFF.

This clone was seen more than once but under ten times. The chain is built from TRBV6-5 and TRBJ1-2; D possibly corresponds to TRBD1 (6 bases). V lost 5 bases and J 7 bases, leaving 17 bases between the germline ends. There are 14 residues in the CDR3. Germline V CDR1 and CDR2: MNHEY, SVGAGI. CDR3 sequence reads: CASSPPLGQGGYTF. DNA of the CDR3: TGTGCCAGCAGTCCTCCCCTGGGACAAGGTGGCTACACCTTC.

CDR3 sequence (DNA): TGTGCCAGCAGCCACCGGGCGTCTAGCCCGGATACGCAGTATTTT. Protein: CASSHRASSPDTQYF. The J gene is TRBJ2-3, the V gene TRBV7-8; perhaps TRBD2 as D (5 bases). Trimming removed 5 bases at V and 6 bases at J, with 18 bases between. The CDR3 extends over 15 amino acids. In germline, CDR1 is SGHVS, CDR2 FQNEAQ.

The chain carries TRBV19 and TRBJ2-6, with 7 bases identical to TRBD1. The CDR3 is 15 residues long. The V gene's germline CDR1 is LNHDA and CDR2 SQIVND (reference sequence). V dropped 6 bases and J dropped 4; count of bases not matched to a gene: 6. The CDR3 spells CASSLTGAGANVLTF. The CDR3 bases are TGTGCCAGTAGCTTAACAGGGGCGGGGGCCAACGTCCTGACTTTC.

V and J are TRBV3-1 (or the pseudogene TRBV3-2) and TRBJ2-2, with a weak D call TRBD2 (5 bases). The CDR3 length is 16 residues. Germline CDR1 LGHDT, CDR2 YNNKEL (reference sequence). V lost 5 bases, J lost 4 bases, and 17 bases lay in between. This chain's CDR3 is CASSSGWGLTTGELFF. CDR3 in DNA: TGTGCCAGCAGCTCGGGGTGGGGTTTGACCACCGGGGAGCTGTTTTTT.

The V call is TRBV5-1, the J call TRBJ2-3, with 9 positions matching TRBD2. V shed 2 bases, J shed 1 base, and the junction held 14 bases outside the gene matches. This CDR3 comprises 19 residues. The V gene's germline CDR1 is SGHRS and CDR2 YFSETQ. The CDR3 region is CASSFGTRGGGRGTDTQYF. In DNA, the CDR3 is TGCGCCAGCAGCTTTGGTACTCGCGGGGGGGGCCGGGGCACAGATACGCAGTATTTT. The whole variable domain, remainder taken from reference TRBV5-1 and TRBJ2-3, is KAGVTQTPRYLIKTRGQQVTLSCSPISGHRSVSWYQQTPGQGLQFLFEYFSETQRNKGNFPGRFSGRQFSNSRSEMNVSTLELGDSALYLCASSFGTRGGGRGTDTQYFGPGTRLTVL.

V and J are TRBV2 and TRBJ2-4; TRBD2 aligns across 13 bases. There are 16 residues in the CDR3. V lost 6 bases, J lost 0 bases, and 2 bases stayed unmatched. The germline CDR1 and CDR2 sequences are SNHLY and FYNNEI. The CDR3 region is CASRGLAGVAKNIQYF. The CDR3 DNA reads TGTGCCAGCAGAGGACTAGCGGGAGTAGCCAAAAACATTCAGTACTTC.